This record looks at one TCR beta chain sequence and its context. The antigen remains undetermined. V was cut by 5 bases and J by 6 bases, with 14 bases left in between. The CDR3 loop spans 13 amino acids. Germline V lookup: CDR1 MNHEY, CDR2 SMNVEV (reference sequence). Donors came from a validation cohort of over 100 subjects, distinct from the first 666-subject cohort. The record originates from a study of cytomegalovirus exposure and HLA in healthy donors. Study outcomes and limitations: Reportedly, diagnosis of cytomegalovirus status by the classifier showed high specificity and sensitivity. The authors listed 150 to 200 TCR beta chains as cytomegalovirus-associated.

TCRdb's copy holds only in-frame clones and misses some; the assay was immunoSEQ multiplex PCR. The repertoire consists of about 220,000 clones, with around nine tenths occurring once and the leading ten covering 0.8% to 1.2%. This clonotype originated in a woman aged 18-29 years in good health and CMV-seronegative. The gene calls are TRBV27 and TRBJ2-7; maybe TRBD2 (5 bases). The sample comprised PBMCs. The CDR3 DNA reads TGTGCCAGCAGTCTAGTGGGAGTAGCCGAGCAGTACTTC. It codes for CASSLVGVAEQYF.